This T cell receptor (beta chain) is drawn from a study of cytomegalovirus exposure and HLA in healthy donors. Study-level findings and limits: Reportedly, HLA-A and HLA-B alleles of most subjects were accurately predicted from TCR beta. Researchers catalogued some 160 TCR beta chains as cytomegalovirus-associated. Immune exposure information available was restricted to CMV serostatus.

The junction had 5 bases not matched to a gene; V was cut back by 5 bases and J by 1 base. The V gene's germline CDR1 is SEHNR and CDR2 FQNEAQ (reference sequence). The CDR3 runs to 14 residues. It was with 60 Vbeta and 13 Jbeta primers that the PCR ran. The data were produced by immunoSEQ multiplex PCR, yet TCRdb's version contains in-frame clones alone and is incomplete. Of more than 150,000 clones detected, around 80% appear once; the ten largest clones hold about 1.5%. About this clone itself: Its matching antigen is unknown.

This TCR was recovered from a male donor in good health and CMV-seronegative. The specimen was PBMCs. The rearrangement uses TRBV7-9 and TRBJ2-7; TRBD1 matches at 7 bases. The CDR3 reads CASSPTGSSYEQYF. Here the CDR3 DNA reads TGTGCCAGCAGCCCGACAGGGTCGTCCTACGAGCAGTACTTC.